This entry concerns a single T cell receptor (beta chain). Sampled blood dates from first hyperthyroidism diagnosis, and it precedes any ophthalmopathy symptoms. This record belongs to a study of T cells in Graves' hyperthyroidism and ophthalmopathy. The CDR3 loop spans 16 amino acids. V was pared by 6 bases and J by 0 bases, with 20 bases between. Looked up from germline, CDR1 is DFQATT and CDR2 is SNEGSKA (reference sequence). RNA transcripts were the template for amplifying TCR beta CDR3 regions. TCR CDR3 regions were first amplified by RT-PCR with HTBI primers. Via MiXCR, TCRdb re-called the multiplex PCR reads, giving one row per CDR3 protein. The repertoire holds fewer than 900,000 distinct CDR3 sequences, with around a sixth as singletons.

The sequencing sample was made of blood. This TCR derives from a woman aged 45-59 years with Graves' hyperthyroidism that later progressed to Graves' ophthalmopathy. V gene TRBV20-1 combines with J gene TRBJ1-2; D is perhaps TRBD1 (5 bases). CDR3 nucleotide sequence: TGCAGTGCCAAAGTTAGGGACGGACGATCTAACTATGGCTACACCTTC. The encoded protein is CSAKVRDGRSNYGYTF.